This T cell receptor (beta chain) was identified in a study of cytomegalovirus exposure and HLA in healthy donors. General study findings and limits: In vitro confirmation showed a few CMV-associated chains to be CMV antigen specific. Among TCR beta chains, those listed as cytomegalovirus-associated numbered approximately 150.

Researchers ran the PCR with 60 Vbeta and 13 Jbeta primers. Profiled with immunoSEQ multiplex PCR; TCRdb holds only in-frame clones, not every one. The top ten clones hold under 3% of a sample with some 100,000 clones, roughly 74% of them seen once. Worth noting for this clone: No antigen is known for it.

Donors were nominally healthy when sampled, though unrecorded immune exposures were likely. The sequenced sample consisted of PBMCs. The receptor was isolated from a female donor in good health and CMV-seropositive.

The DNA for the CDR3 is TGTGCCAGCTCCGAAACAGGGGAATCTGGAAACACCATATATTTT. This encodes CASSETGESGNTIYF. The rearrangement joins TRBV18 to TRBJ1-3; 7 positions match TRBD1. Losses at the gene ends were 6 bases for V and 1 base for J; bases not matched to a gene: 6. This CDR3 region has 15 residues. The germline gives CDR1 KGHSH, CDR2 LQKENI.